Below are 20 T cell receptor beta chains sequenced from a single sample in a study of response to subunit inactivated influenza vaccine. One entry per CDR3 protein results from TCRdb running MiXCR on the RT-PCR reads. The sample consists of about 780,000 distinct CDR3 sequences, around 20% of them appearing once. Here the sequenced sample was PBMCs from blood, taken roughly 5 days after vaccination. Receptors were obtained from a man aged 45-65 years who received an inactivated influenza vaccine.

The gene calls are TRBV29-1 and TRBJ2-7, with D possibly being TRBD1 or TRBD2 (5 bases each). The germline V and J ends were trimmed by 7 bases and 6 bases, with 13 bases remaining between them. The CDR3 loop spans 11 amino acids. Germline V gene data show CDR1 as SQVTM and CDR2 as ANQGSEA. CDR3 in DNA: TGCAGCGCAGAGCTCGGGACCGAGCAGTACTTC. Its protein is CSAELGTEQYF.

This clonotype was recorded a few times. CDR3 in DNA: TGTGCCAGCAGCCAAGAAGGTCTCGGGACGGATAACAATGAGCAGTTCTTC. Its translation: CASSQEGLGTDNNEQFF. The chain links TRBV3-1 to TRBJ2-1; D assignment may be TRBD1 or TRBD2 (5 bases each). The germline gives CDR1 LGHDT, CDR2 YNNKEL (reference sequence). The CDR3 extends over 17 amino acids. Between the trimmed V and J ends, which lost 0 bases and 5 bases, there was a span of 17 bases.

The V and J genes are TRBV20-1 and TRBJ2-5, with D perhaps matching TRBD1 or TRBD2 (5 bases each). V was shortened by 4 bases and J by 2 bases, with 14 bases between the two germline ends. The CDR3 is 14 residues long. CDR1 and CDR2 from the germline V gene are DFQATT and SNEGSKA (reference sequence). The DNA for the CDR3 is TGCAGTGCTACCAGTTGGGACGCACAAGAGACCCAGTACTTC. Its translation is CSATSWDAQETQYF.

Ten or more counts support this clonotype. V and J are TRBV29-1 and TRBJ2-1, with D unresolved. V was shortened by 5 bases and J by 8 bases, with 13 bases between the two germline ends. Germline V gives CDR1 SQVTM, CDR2 ANQGSEA. The length of the CDR3 is 12 residues. The CDR3 DNA is TGCAGCGTTCGTGCCCCCCCCGATGAGCAGTTCTTC. The encoded protein is CSVRAPPDEQFF.

In this sample, this clonotype turned up a few times. The chain is built from TRBV6-2 or TRBV6-3 and TRBJ2-3; no reliable D call. Trimming pared 8 bases from V and 5 bases from J, leaving 8 bases between. The length of the CDR3 is 11 residues. Looked up from germline, CDR1 is MNHEY and CDR2 is SVGEGT. The CDR3 coding sequence is TGTGCCAGCGGCCTTGGAGATACGCAGTATTTT. Translating it yields CASGLGDTQYF.

This chain uses TRBV7-2 with TRBJ2-5; perhaps TRBD2 as D (6 bases). Trimming removed 5 bases at V and 5 bases at J, with 18 bases between. The germline V gene has CDR1 SGHTA and CDR2 FQGNSA. CDR3 length: 15 residues. CDR3 residues: CASSGTRLGGETQYF. The CDR3, as DNA: TGTGCCAGCAGCGGAACACGTCTCGGAGGGGAGACCCAGTACTTC.

The gene calls are TRBV12-3 or TRBV12-4 and TRBJ2-2; 7 bases are a match to TRBD1. This CDR3 comprises 15 residues. The V and J ends lost 3 bases and 3 bases, in that order; junction bases with no gene match: 4. The DNA of the CDR3 is TGTGCCAGCAGTTTCGGGGACAGTTACACCGGGGAGCTGTTTTTT. It specifies CASSFGDSYTGELFF.

In this sample, this clonotype turned up a few times. The V gene is TRBV15, the J gene TRBJ1-5; 11 bases are a match to TRBD1. The CDR3 runs to 17 residues. From germline, CDR1 is LNHNV and CDR2 YYDKDF (reference sequence). Losses at the gene ends were 2 bases for V and 2 bases for J; bases not matched to a gene: 5. CDR3 residues: CATSRRGQGDGNQPQHF. The CDR3 coding sequence is TGTGCCACCAGCAGAAGGGGACAGGGGGACGGCAATCAGCCCCAGCATTTT.

This clonotype was seen a few times. The V gene is TRBV7-6, the J gene TRBJ2-5; 11 bases are shared with TRBD2. V trimming: 4 bases; J trimming: 3 bases; junction bases outside the gene matches: 10. CDR3 size: 17 residues. Per the germline V gene, CDR1 is SGHVS and CDR2 is FNYEAQ. CDR3 nucleotide sequence: TGTGCCAGCAGCTCCTTACTAGCGGGGGAGCAAAAAGAGACCCAGTACTTC. It specifies CASSSLLAGEQKETQYF.

This clonotype appeared a few times. The CDR3 nucleotides are TGTGCCAGCTCATCGACAGGGGAGAGCGAGCAGTACTTC. Its translation is CASSSTGESEQYF. The chain uses TRBV18 and TRBJ2-7, with 8 bases that match TRBD1. V shed 5 bases, J shed 6 bases, and the junction held 6 bases outside the gene matches. From germline, CDR1 is KGHSH and CDR2 LQKENI. This CDR3 has 13 residues.

The V call is TRBV20-1, the J call TRBJ2-5; TRBD1 matches 9 bases. J gave up 7 bases and V 6 bases, and 6 bases lay outside the gene matches. The CDR3 consists of 12 residues. Germline CDR1 and CDR2: DFQATT and SNEGSKA (reference sequence). This CDR3 is CSAKPGQGTQYF. Written as DNA, the CDR3 is TGCAGTGCGAAACCGGGACAGGGGACCCAGTACTTC.

V usage is TRBV5-5 and J usage is TRBJ1-2, with D possibly TRBD1 on 6 matching bases. The germline gives CDR1 SGHKS, CDR2 YYEKEE (reference sequence). Deletions cut 5 bases from V and 12 bases from J, with 23 bases between. There are 14 residues in the CDR3. CDR3 DNA: TGTGCCAGCAGTTCACCGGGACACATGAGGGGTGACACCTTC. It yields the protein CASSSPGHMRGDTF.

This clonotype showed up just a few times. CDR3 coding DNA: TGCGCCAGCAATCCGGGACTAGCGGGTCCCTCTGGGGCCAACGTCCTGACTTTC. This gives the protein CASNPGLAGPSGANVLTF. This chain uses TRBV4-1 with TRBJ2-6, with TRBD2 matching over 12 bases. The length of the CDR3 is 18 residues. V lost 7 bases and J lost 0; bases outside the gene matches: 7. The germline V gene encodes CDR1 MGHRA and CDR2 YSYEKL.

The chain combines TRBV7-2 with TRBJ2-4; TRBD2 matches at 8 bases. CDR3 length: 16 residues. Germline V gene lookup returns CDR1 SGHTA and CDR2 FQGNSA. Germline trimming cut 6 bases from V and 0 bases from J; bases unmatched to any gene: 7. The CDR3 region has the DNA TGTGCCAGCAGTCAAACTAGCGGAGCAGCCAAAAACATTCAGTACTTC. This encodes CASSQTSGAAKNIQYF.

The CDR3 sequence is CASSPLGGRAGNTIYF. DNA for the CDR3: TGTGCCAGCAGCCCGCTGGGGGGGCGAGCTGGAAACACCATATATTTT. The chain combines TRBV7-2 with TRBJ1-3, with a tentative D call TRBD1 (6 bases). This CDR3 comprises 16 residues. V dropped 5 bases and J dropped 2 bases, with 16 bases sitting between them. Germline CDR1 and CDR2: SGHTA and FQGNSA.

The rearrangement links TRBV4-3 to TRBJ2-7; 9 nucleotides line up with TRBD1. The CDR3 runs 14 residues. Germline CDR1 and CDR2: LGHNA and YSLEER. J gave up 6 bases and V 2 bases, and 5 bases lay outside the gene matches. This CDR3 reads CASSQRTGDGEQYF. The CDR3 DNA reads as TGCGCCAGCAGCCAAAGGACAGGGGATGGCGAGCAGTACTTC.

J is TRBJ2-1 and V is TRBV5-5; 9 bases align to TRBD2. This CDR3 has 16 amino acids. Germline-derived CDR1 and CDR2 are SGHKS and YYEKEE (reference sequence). The V gene end was trimmed by 0 bases and the J gene end by 2 bases; junction bases not matched to a gene: 3. DNA for the CDR3: TGTGCCAGCAGCTTGGTATTAGCGGGGGCCTACAATGAGCAGTTCTTC. Protein: CASSLVLAGAYNEQFF.

This clonotype was seen a handful of times. The rearrangement uses TRBV20-1 and TRBJ1-5; weak D call: TRBD1 (6 bases). Germline loops: CDR1 DFQATT, CDR2 SNEGSKA (reference sequence). The CDR3 runs to 13 residues. The V gene lost 4 bases and the J gene lost 4 bases, with 11 bases spanning the gap. The CDR3 loop is CSAIAGVNQPQHF. CDR3 bases: TGCAGTGCTATCGCAGGGGTAAATCAGCCCCAGCATTTT.

V gene TRBV4-2 combines with J gene TRBJ2-2; 8 nucleotides agree with TRBD1. After removal of 5 bases from V and 6 bases from J, the junction contained 5 bases not matched to a gene. CDR1 is LGHNA and CDR2 is YNFKEQ in the germline V gene. This CDR3 comprises 14 residues. This chain's CDR3 is CASSSSRGPGELFF. CDR3 in DNA: TGTGCCAGCAGCTCTAGCAGGGGGCCCGGGGAGCTGTTTTTT.

This sequence joins TRBV5-6 and TRBJ2-3, with unresolved D. V was trimmed by 0 bases and J by 6 bases, leaving 11 bases between them. The CDR3 has 14 residues. Germline lookup yields CDR1 SGHDT and CDR2 YYEEEE. The CDR3 is CASSLVVAVDTQYF. CDR3 in DNA: TGTGCCAGCAGCTTGGTCGTTGCGGTGGATACGCAGTATTTT. Full variable domain (missing parts from reference TRBV5-6 and TRBJ2-3): DAGVTQSPTHLIKTRGQQVTLRCSPKSGHDTVSWYQQALGQGPQFIFQYYEEEERQRGNFPDRFSGHQFPNYSSELNVNALLLGDSALYLCASSLVVAVDTQYFGPGTRLTVL.